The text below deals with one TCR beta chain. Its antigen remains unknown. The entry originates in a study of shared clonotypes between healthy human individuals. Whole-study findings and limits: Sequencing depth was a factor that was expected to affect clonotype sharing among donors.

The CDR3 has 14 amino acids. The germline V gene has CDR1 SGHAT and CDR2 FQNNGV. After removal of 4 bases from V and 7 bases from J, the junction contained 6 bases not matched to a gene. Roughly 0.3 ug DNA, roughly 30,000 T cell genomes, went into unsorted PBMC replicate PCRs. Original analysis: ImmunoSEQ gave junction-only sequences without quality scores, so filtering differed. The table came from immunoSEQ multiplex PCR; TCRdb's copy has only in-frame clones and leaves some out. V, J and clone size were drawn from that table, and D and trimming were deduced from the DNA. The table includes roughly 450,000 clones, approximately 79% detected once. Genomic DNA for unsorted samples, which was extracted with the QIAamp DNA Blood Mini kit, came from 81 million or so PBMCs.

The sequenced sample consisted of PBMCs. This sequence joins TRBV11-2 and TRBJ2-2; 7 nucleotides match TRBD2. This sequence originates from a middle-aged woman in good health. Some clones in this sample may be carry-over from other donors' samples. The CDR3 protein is CASSSSGKGGELFF. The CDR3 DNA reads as TGTGCCAGCAGCTCCAGCGGGAAAGGCGGGGAGCTGTTTTTT.